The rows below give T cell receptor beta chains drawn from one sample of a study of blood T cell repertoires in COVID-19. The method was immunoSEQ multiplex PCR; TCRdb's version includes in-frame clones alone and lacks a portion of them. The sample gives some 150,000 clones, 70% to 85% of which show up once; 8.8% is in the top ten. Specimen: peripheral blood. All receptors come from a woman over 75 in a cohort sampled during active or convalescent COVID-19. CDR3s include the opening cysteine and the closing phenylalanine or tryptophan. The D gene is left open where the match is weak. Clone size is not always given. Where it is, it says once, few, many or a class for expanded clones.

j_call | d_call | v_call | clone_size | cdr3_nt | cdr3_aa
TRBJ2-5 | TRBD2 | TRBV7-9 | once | TGTGCCAGCAGCCTACGCCCGGGACTAGCGGTAGAAGAGACCCAGTACTTC | CASSLRPGLAVEETQYF
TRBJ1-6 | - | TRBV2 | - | TGTGCCAGCTGGGCGGGGGCGAGTTCACCCCTCCACTTT | CASWAGASSPLHF
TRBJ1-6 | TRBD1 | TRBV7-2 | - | TGTGCCAGCAGCTTAGGGGACAGTAAAAATTCACCCCTCCACTTT | CASSLGDSKNSPLHF
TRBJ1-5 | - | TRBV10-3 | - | TGTGCCATCAGTGAAGGTAGAGGCCCCAGCCCCCAGCATTTT | CAISEGRGPSPQHF
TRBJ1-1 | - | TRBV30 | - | TGTGCCTGGAGTAGCAGGGTATCTGAAGCTTTCTTT | CAWSSRVSEAFF
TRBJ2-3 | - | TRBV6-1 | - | TGTGCCAGCAGTGAAAGTTCGGGAGCAGATACGCAGTATTTT | CASSESSGADTQYF
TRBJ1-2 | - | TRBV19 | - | TGTGCCAGTAGTGCGCTACAGGGTAAGGATGGCTACACCTTC | CASSALQGKDGYTF
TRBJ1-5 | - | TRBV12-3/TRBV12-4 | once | TGTGCCAGCAGTTTCCTAGCACAGCCCCAGCATTTT | CASSFLAQPQHF
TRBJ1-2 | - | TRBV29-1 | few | TGCAGCACAACCAAAGGGGGAGATGGCTACACCTTC | CSTTKGGDGYTF
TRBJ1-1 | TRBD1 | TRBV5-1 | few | TGCGCCAGCAGACCCGACAGGGAAGATGAAGCTTTCTTT | CASRPDREDEAFF
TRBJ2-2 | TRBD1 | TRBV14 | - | TGTGCCAGCAGCCCTTTCTCAGGGGGAACTCAGGGGGAGCTGTTTTTT | CASSPFSGGTQGELFF
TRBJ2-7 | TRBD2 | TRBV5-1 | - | TGCGCCAGCAGCTTGGTGGTAGCGGGGGATCACTACGAGCAGTACTTC | CASSLVVAGDHYEQYF
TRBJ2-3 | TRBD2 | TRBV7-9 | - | TGTGCCAGCAGCCCCCTGGCTAGCGGGGGCCGTTCTAGCACAGATACGCAGTATTTT | CASSPLASGGRSSTDTQYF
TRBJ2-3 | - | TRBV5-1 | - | TGCGCCAGCAGCTGGCCGGGTAACACAGATACGCAGTATTTT | CASSWPGNTDTQYF
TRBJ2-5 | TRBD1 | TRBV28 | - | TGTGCCAGCAAGGCAGGGGGTATAGAGACCCAGTACTTC | CASKAGGIETQYF
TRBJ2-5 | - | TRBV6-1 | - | TGTGCCAGCAGTGCTTGGGCAGGGCCGGACGCGCTCCAAGAGACCCAGTACTTC | CASSAWAGPDALQETQYF
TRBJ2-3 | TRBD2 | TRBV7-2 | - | TGTGCCAGCAGCTTCCAGGGAGGGGATACGCAGTATTTT | CASSFQGGDTQYF
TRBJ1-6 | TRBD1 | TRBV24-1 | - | TGTGCCACCAGTGATCCGGGACAGGCCTTTAATTCACCCCTCCACTTT | CATSDPGQAFNSPLHF
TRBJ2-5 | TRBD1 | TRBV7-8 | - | TGTGCCAGCAGCCCCCACCCCCCGGGACAGGGCTCTGGGACCCAGTACTTC | CASSPHPPGQGSGTQYF
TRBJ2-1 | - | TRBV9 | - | TGTGCCAGCAGCATCGAGGCAATTCCCTACAATGAGCAGTTCTTC | CASSIEAIPYNEQFF
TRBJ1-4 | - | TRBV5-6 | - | TGTGCCAGCAGCCCCCGCCTGCGGGGGGCAACTAATGAAAAACTGTTTTTT | CASSPRLRGATNEKLFF
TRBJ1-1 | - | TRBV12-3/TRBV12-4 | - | TGTGCCAGCAGTTTGGCACTGAACACTGAAGCTTTCTTT | CASSLALNTEAFF
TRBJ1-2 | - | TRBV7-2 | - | TGTGCCAGCAGCTTAATGGGGGCTCAAGGCTACACCTTC | CASSLMGAQGYTF
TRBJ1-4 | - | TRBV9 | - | TGTGCCAGCAGCGAAGAGGCAGGGACTTGGGAAAAACTGTTTTTT | CASSEEAGTWEKLFF
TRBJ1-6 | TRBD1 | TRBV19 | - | TGTGCCAGTAGTACCGGGACAGGGTATAATAATTCACCCCTCCACTTT | CASSTGTGYNNSPLHF
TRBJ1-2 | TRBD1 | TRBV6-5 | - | TGTGCCAGCAGTTACTCGGACAGGGGCTTATATGGCTACACCTTC | CASSYSDRGLYGYTF
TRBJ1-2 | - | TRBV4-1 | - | TGCGCCAGCAGCCAGGGCCGGGACATCCTAAACTATGGCTACACCTTC | CASSQGRDILNYGYTF
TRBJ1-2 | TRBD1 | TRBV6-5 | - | TGTGCCAGCAGGACAGGGACCTATGGCTACACCTTC | CASRTGTYGYTF
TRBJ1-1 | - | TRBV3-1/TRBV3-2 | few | TGTGCCAGCAGCCATTGGGGTAAGAGGGACACTGAAGCTTTCTTT | CASSHWGKRDTEAFF
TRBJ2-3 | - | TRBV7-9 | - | TGTGCCAGCAGCTTAGCAGGGGTTGGCACAGATACGCAGTATTTT | CASSLAGVGTDTQYF
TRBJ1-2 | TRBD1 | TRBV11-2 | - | TGTGCCAGCAGCTTAGATCGCGGACAGGGTCGAGGCTACACCTTC | CASSLDRGQGRGYTF
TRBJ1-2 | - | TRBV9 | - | TGTGCCAGCAGCGACACCGGGACAAGGGTAAATGGCTACACCTTC | CASSDTGTRVNGYTF
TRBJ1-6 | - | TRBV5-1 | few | TGCGCCAGCAGCTTGTCGGGGGAATCACCCCTCCACTTT | CASSLSGESPLHF
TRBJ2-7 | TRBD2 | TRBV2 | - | TGTGCCAGCAGTGAACTGGAGCGGGGGAACTCCTACGAGCAGTACTTC | CASSELERGNSYEQYF
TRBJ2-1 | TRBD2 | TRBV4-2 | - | TGTGCCAGCAGCCAAGTAGTGAGAAGCGGGATTTACAATGAGCAGTTCTTC | CASSQVVRSGIYNEQFF
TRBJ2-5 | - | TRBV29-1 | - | TGCAGCGCCGGAGGGGGGGGGCGCCGGGAGACCCAGTACTTC | CSAGGGGRRETQYF
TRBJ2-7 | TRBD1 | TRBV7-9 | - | TGTGCCAGCAGTAAGACAGGGGGATCCTACGAGCAGTACTTC | CASSKTGGSYEQYF
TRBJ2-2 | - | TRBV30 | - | TGTGCCTGGAGTGTTAATGCGAACACCGGGGAGCTGTTTTTT | CAWSVNANTGELFF
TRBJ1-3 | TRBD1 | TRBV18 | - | TGTGCCAGCTCACCACCCGGACAGGGACGGCGGGGAAACACCATATATTTT | CASSPPGQGRRGNTIYF
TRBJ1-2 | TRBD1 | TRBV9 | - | TGTGCCAGCAGCGTAGGAGCGGGAGGACAGGGTAGCTATGGCTACACCTTC | CASSVGAGGQGSYGYTF
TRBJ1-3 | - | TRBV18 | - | TGTGCCAGCTCCCGAGATTATGGAAACACCATATATTTT | CASSRDYGNTIYF
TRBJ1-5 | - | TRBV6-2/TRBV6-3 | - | TGTGCCAGCAGTAGAAAAAGTAGACAGCCCCAGCATTTT | CASSRKSRQPQHF
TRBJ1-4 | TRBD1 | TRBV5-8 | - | TGTGCCAGCAGCTGGCAGGGGGCGGCTAATGAAAAACTGTTTTTT | CASSWQGAANEKLFF
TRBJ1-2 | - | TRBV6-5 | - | TGTGCCAGCAGTTACTCGAGTCAGGCTCCAAACTATGGCTACACCTTC | CASSYSSQAPNYGYTF
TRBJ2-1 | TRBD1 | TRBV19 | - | TGTGCCAGTAGTCCCGCAAAGGGGGCGATTTTCGATGAGCAGTTCTTC | CASSPAKGAIFDEQFF
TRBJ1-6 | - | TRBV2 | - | TGTGCCAGCAGTGACTCTTCACCCCTCCACTTT | CASSDSSPLHF
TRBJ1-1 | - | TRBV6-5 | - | TGTGCCAGCTCAATAGGAGTTGGCACTGAAGCTTTCTTT | CASSIGVGTEAFF
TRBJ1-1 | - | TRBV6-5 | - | TGTGCCAGCAGACTACAGGGCCTGAACACTGAAGCTTTCTTT | CASRLQGLNTEAFF
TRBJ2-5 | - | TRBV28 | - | TGTGCCAGCAGGGCTGCAAGTCTCCAAGAGACCCAGTACTTC | CASRAASLQETQYF